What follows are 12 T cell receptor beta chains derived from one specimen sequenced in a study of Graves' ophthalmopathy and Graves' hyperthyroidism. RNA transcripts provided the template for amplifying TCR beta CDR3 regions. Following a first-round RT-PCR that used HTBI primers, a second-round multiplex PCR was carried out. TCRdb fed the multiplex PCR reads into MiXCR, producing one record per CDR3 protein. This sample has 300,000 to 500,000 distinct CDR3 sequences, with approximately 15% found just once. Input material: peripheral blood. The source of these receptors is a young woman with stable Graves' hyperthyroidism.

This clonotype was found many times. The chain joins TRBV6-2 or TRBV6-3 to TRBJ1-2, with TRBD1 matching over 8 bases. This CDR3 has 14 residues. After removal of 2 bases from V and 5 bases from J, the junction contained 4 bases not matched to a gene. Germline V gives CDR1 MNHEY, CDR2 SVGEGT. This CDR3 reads CASSYQDRDYGYTF. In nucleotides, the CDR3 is TGTGCCAGCAGTTACCAGGACAGGGATTATGGCTACACCTTC.

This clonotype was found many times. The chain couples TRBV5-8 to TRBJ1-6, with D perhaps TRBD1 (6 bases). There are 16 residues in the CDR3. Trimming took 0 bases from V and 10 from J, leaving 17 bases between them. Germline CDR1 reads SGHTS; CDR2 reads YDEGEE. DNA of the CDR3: TGTGCCAGCAGCTTGGTCGGGGGGGGGCCGGAATCACCCCTCCACTTT. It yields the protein CASSLVGGGPESPLHF. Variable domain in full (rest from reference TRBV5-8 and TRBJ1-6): EAGVTQSPTHLIKTRGQQATLRCSPISGHTSVYWYQQALGLGLQFLLWYDEGEERNRGNFPPRFSGRQFPNYSSELNVNALELEDSALYLCASSLVGGGPESPLHFGNGTRLTVT.

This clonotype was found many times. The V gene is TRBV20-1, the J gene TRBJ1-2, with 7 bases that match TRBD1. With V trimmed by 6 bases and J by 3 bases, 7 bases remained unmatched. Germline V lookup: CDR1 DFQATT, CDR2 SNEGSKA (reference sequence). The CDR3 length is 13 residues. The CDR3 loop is CSARKGAYYGYTF. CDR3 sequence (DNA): TGCAGTGCAAGAAAGGGGGCTTACTATGGCTACACCTTC.

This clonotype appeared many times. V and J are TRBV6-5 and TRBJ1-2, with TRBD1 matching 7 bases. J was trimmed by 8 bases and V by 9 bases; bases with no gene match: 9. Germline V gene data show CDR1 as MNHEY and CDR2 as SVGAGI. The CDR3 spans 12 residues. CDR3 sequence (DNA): TGTGCCAGTTACCTACAGGGGTCGGGCTACACCTTC. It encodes CASYLQGSGYTF.

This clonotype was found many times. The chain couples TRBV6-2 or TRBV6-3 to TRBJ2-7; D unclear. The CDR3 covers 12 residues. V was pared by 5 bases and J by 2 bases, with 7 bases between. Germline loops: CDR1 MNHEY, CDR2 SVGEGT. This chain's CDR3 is CASSPVPYEQYF. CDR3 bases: TGTGCCAGCAGTCCCGTCCCCTACGAGCAGTACTTC.

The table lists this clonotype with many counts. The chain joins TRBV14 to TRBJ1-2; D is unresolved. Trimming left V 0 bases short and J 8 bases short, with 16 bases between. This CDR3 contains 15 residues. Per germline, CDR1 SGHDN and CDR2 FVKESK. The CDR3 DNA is TGTGCCAGCAGCCAAGATATAGGCTCAACGGAGGGCTACACCTTC. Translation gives CASSQDIGSTEGYTF.

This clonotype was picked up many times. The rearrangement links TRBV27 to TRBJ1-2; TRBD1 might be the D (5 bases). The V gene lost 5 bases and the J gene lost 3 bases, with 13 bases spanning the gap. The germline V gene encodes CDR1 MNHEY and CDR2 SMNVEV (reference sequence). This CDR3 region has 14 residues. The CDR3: CASSPSTVDYGYTF. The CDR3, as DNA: TGTGCCAGCAGTCCGTCGACAGTGGACTATGGCTACACCTTC.

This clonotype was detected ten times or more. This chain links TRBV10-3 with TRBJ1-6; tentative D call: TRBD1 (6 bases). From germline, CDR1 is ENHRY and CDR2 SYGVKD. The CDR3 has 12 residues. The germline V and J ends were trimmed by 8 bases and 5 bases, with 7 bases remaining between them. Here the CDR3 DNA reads TGTGCCATCCGGGACAATAATTCACCCCTCCACTTT. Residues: CAIRDNNSPLHF.

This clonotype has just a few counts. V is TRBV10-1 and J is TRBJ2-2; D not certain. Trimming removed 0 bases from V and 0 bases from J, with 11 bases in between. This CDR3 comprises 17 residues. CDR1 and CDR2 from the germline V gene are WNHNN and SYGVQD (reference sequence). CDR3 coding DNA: TGCGCCAGCAGTGAGTCCTCCGCGGCAACGAACACCGGGGAGCTGTTTTTT. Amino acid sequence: CASSESSAATNTGELFF.

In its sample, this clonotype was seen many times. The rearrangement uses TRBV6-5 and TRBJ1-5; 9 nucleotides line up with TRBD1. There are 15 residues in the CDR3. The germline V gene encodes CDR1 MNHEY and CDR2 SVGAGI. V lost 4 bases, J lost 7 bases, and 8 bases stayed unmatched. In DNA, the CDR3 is TGTGCCAGCAGTTCCGGGACAGGGTTTGGCCAGCCCCAGCATTTT. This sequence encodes CASSSGTGFGQPQHF.

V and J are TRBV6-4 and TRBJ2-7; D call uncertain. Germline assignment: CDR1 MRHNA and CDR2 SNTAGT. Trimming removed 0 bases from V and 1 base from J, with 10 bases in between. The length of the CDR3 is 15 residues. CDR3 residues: CASSDSSKWSYEQYF. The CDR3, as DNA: TGTGCCAGCAGTGACTCATCCAAGTGGTCCTACGAGCAGTACTTC.

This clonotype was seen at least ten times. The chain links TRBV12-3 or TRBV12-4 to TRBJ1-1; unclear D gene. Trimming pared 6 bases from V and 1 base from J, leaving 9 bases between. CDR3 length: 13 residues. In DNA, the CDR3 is TGTGCCAGCAGCCTTACACAGAACACTGAAGCTTTCTTT. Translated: CASSLTQNTEAFF.